This TCR beta chain derives from a study of T cell repertoires in cytomegalovirus infection. About the research overall: Both a matching HLA type and CMV infection were indicated by public TCR beta signatures. Whole-study results and caveats: Dominant in the ex vivo response were TCR beta clonotypes restricted by HLA-C and specific for CMV. Summed frequency of public TCR beta families distinguished CMV carriers with the relevant HLA.

As for this clonotype: The target antigen is unknown.

V was trimmed by 7 bases and J by 4 bases, leaving 19 bases between them. The CDR3 sequence is 15 residues long. CDR1 is LNHDA and CDR2 is SQIVND in the germline V gene (reference sequence). TCRdb fed the reads into MiXCR, producing one record per CDR3 protein. The table shows about 740,000 distinct CDR3 sequences, with 35% to 45% occurring only once. The sequenced sample was PBMCs. This chain joins TRBV19 and TRBJ1-2, with D perhaps matching TRBD1 (6 bases). The sequence came from a human donor in good health (CMV status not recorded). Some clones in this sample may be carry-over from other donors' samples. The CDR3 loop reads CASTLMRTAGYGYTF. The CDR3 region has the DNA TGTGCCAGTACCCTCATGCGGACAGCTGGCTATGGCTACACCTTC.